This TCR beta chain was observed in a study of cytotoxic CD8 clonotypes in ibrutinib-treated CLL. Study in general: Researchers reported ten to twelve relapsed/refractory and about 15 treatment-naive patients, roughly 17 of them IGHV unmutated. Response samples were drawn at a median of around 11 months of treatment, range 6 to 36.

Study-wide results and caveats: Public clonotypes were seen rarely and were contracted or stable on treatment. Exceeding age-matched healthy donors, baseline clonality also tracked the counts of circulating CD8+ T cells.

This CDR3 is built from 15 residues. V lost 4 bases and J lost 5; bases outside the gene matches: 8. From germline, CDR1 is LNHDA and CDR2 SQIVND (reference sequence). Sequencing used immunoSEQ multiplex PCR; TCRdb keeps in-frame clones, though not all of them. The table has around 160,000 clones, 88% seen once. This clone has only one observation. Its antigen is as yet unknown. This clonotype was sampled from a human donor with chronic lymphocytic leukemia. The V and J genes are TRBV19 and TRBJ1-5, with TRBD1 matching over 7 bases. The sequencing here drew on PBMCs, taken at disease progression, from a patient treated with ibrutinib. DNA of the CDR3: TGTGCCAGTAGTAAAACCGGGACAGAAGATCAGCCCCAGCATTTT. Amino acid sequence: CASSKTGTEDQPQHF. Full variable domain (missing parts from reference TRBV19 and TRBJ1-5): DGGITQSPKYLFRKEGQNVTLSCEQNLNHDAMYWYRQDPGQGLRLIYYSQIVNDFQKGDIAEGYSVSREKKESFPLTVTSAQKNPTAFYLCASSKTGTEDQPQHFGDGTRLSIL.